These 4 T cell receptor beta chains were all obtained from the same sample, sequenced in a study of neoadjuvant nivolumab and ipilimumab in lung cancer. Clones were read by immunoSEQ multiplex PCR, and TCRdb kept only the in-frame ones, dropping some. This table has fewer than 4,000 clones, about 88% appearing once. The sequencing used adjacent normal lung tissue, collected after neoadjuvant nivolumab, alone or with ipilimumab, at or shortly before surgery. These TCRs come from an adult with non-small cell lung cancer.

Only a few counts were recorded for this clone. The J gene is TRBJ2-7, the V gene TRBV5-5; either TRBD1 or TRBD2 may supply D (6 bases each). The V and J ends lost 3 bases and 3 bases respectively, with 13 bases between them. CDR3 length: 14 amino acids. Germline values: CDR1 SGHKS, CDR2 YYEKEE (reference sequence). The CDR3 DNA is TGTGCCAGCAGCTATGGGGGGCCTCTCTACGAGCAGTACTTC. Translating it yields CASSYGGPLYEQYF.

The gene calls are TRBV28 and TRBJ2-3, with TRBD1 identical over 7 bases. Germline V gene sequence: CDR1 MDHEN, CDR2 SYDVKM. The V segment lost 5 bases and the J segment 4 bases; nucleotides outside the gene matches: 12. The CDR3 covers 16 residues. CDR3 in amino acids: CASSPPTGNIADTQYF. The DNA for the CDR3 is TGTGCCAGCAGTCCCCCGACAGGGAACATTGCAGATACGCAGTATTTT.

The chain carries TRBV14 and TRBJ1-2; TRBD1 matches at 7 bases. Germline V gene lookup returns CDR1 SGHDN and CDR2 FVKESK. The trim removed 0 bases at V and 5 bases at J, leaving 3 bases unmatched. This CDR3 is built from 14 residues. The CDR3 is CASSQDARGYGYTF. DNA for the CDR3: TGTGCCAGCAGCCAAGATGCCAGGGGGTATGGCTACACCTTC.

The chain is built from TRBV10-1 and TRBJ1-1; TRBD1 matches at 10 bases. This CDR3 is 16 amino acids long. The germline gives CDR1 WNHNN, CDR2 SYGVQD (reference sequence). Unmatched junction bases numbered 17, after V lost 6 bases and J lost 10 bases. The CDR3 here is CASSPLRTGGYITAFF. DNA of the CDR3: TGCGCCAGCAGCCCTCTTAGGACAGGGGGATATATCACAGCTTTCTTT.